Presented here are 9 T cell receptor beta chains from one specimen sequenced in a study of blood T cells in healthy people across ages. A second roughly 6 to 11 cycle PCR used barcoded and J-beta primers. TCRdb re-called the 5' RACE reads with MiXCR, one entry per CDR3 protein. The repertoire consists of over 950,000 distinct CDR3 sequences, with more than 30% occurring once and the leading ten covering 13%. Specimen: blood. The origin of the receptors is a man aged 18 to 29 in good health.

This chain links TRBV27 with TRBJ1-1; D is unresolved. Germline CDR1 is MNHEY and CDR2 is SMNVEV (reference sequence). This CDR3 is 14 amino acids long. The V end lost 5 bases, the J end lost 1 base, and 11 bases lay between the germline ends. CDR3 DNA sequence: TGTGCCAGCAGTCGATCGGCAGGGAACACTGAAGCTTTCTTT. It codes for CASSRSAGNTEAFF.

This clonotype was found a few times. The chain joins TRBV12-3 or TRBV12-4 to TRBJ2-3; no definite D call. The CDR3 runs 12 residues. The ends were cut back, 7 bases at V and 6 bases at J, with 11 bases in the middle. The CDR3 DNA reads TGTGCCAGCATTCGTGATGGGGATACGCAGTATTTT. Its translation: CASIRDGDTQYF.

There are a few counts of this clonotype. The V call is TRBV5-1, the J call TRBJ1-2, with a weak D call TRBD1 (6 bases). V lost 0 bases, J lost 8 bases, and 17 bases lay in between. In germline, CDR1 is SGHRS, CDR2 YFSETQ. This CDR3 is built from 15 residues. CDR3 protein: CASSLGDTDIWGYTF. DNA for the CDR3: TGCGCCAGCAGCTTGGGGGACACCGACATATGGGGCTACACCTTC.

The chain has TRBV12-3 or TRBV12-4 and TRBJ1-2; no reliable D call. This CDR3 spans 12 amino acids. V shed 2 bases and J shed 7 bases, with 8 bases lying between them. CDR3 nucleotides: TGTGCCAGCAGTTTACTAGTCGTTGGCTACACCTTC. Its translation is CASSLLVVGYTF.

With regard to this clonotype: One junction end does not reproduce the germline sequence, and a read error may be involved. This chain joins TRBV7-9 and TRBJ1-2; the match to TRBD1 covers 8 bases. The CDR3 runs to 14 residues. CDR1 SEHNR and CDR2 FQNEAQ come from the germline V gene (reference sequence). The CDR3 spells CASSPGQASYDYTF. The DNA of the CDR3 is TGTGCCAGCAGTCCGGGACAGGCCTCCTATGACTACACCTTC.

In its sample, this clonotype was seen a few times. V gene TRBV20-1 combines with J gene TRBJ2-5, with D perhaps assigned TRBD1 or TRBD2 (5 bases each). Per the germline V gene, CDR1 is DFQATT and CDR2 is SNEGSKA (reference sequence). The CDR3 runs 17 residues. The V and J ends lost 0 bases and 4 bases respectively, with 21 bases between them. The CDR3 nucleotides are TGCAGTGCTAGAGATCGGCCCGCTATCCGGGGCGGAGAGACCCAGTACTTC. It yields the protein CSARDRPAIRGGETQYF.

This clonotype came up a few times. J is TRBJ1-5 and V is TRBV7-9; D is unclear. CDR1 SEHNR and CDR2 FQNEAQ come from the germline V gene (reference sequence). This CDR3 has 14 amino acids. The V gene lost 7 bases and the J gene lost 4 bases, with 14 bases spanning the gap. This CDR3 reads CASTITPGNQPQHF. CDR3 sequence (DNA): TGTGCCAGCACTATCACCCCGGGGAATCAGCCCCAGCATTTT. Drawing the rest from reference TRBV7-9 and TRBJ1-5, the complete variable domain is DTGVSQNPRHKITKRGQNVTFRCDPISEHNRLYWYRQTLGQGPEFLTYFQNEAQLEKSRLLSDRFSAERPKGSFSTLEIQRTEQGDSAMYLCASTITPGNQPQHFGDGTRLSIL.

The CDR3 DNA follows: TGTGCCAGCAGCGTAGGTAGTAGCGGGGGGGCCTACAATGAGCAGTTCTTC. It is translated as CASSVGSSGGAYNEQFF. V gene TRBV9 combines with J gene TRBJ2-1, with 11 bases lining up with TRBD2. This CDR3 region has 17 residues. CDR1 and CDR2 (germline): SGDLS, YYNGEE. Unmatched junction bases numbered 4, after V lost 0 bases and J lost 2 bases.

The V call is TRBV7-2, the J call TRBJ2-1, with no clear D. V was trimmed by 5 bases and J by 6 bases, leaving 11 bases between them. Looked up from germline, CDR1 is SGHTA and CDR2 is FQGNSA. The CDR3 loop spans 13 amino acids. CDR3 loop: CASSTSRSNEQFF. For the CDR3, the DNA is TGTGCCAGCAGCACCTCTAGAAGCAATGAGCAGTTCTTC.